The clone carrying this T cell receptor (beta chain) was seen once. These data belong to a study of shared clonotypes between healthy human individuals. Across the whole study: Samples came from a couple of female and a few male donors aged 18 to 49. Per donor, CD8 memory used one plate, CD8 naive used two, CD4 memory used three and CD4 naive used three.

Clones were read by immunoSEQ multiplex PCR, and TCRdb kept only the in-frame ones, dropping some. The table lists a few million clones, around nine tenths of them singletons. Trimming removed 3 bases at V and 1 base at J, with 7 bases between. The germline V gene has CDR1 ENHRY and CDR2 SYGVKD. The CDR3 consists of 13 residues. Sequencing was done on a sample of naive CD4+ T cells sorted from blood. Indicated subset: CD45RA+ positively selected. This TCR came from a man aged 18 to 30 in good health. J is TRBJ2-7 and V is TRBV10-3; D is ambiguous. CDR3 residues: CAISEVRSYEQYF. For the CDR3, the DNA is TGTGCCATCAGTGAAGTCAGATCCTACGAGCAGTACTTC.